What follows are 27 T cell receptor beta chains derived from one specimen sequenced in a study of cytomegalovirus exposure and HLA in healthy donors. PCR involved 60 Vbeta and 13 Jbeta primers. Only in-frame clones appear in the TCRdb table, and some are missing; sequencing was by immunoSEQ multiplex PCR. The table lists about 160,000 clones, 82% of them singletons. What was sequenced was PBMCs. Receptors originate from a male donor in good health and CMV-seropositive.

This clone was observed a handful of times. This chain links TRBV19 with TRBJ1-2, with D possibly being TRBD1 (6 bases). Germline CDR1 is LNHDA and CDR2 is SQIVND (reference sequence). The length of the CDR3 is 15 residues. V shed 5 bases and J shed 0 bases, with 13 bases lying between them. The CDR3 bases are TGTGCCAGTAGTTCGTCCTGGACAGCTAACTATGGCTACACCTTC. Its protein is CASSSSWTANYGYTF.

The gene calls are TRBV6-6 and TRBJ2-3; 8 bases align to TRBD1. There are 15 residues in the CDR3. The J segment lost 5 bases and the V segment lost 5 bases, leaving 9 bases of the junction unmatched. CDR1 is MNHNY and CDR2 is SVGAGI in the germline V gene (reference sequence). CDR3 residues: CASSLRQGSQDTQYF. The CDR3, as DNA: TGTGCCAGCAGTCTACGACAGGGGTCACAAGATACGCAGTATTTT.

The chain has TRBV5-1 and TRBJ1-5, with D perhaps matching TRBD1 (6 bases). Trimming removed 4 bases at V and 5 bases at J, with 16 bases between. Germline lookup yields CDR1 SGHRS and CDR2 YFSETQ. The CDR3 has 15 residues. CDR3 region: CASSRGDNSDQPQHF. The CDR3 DNA is TGCGCCAGCAGCCGTGGGGACAACTCGGATCAGCCCCAGCATTTT.

The chain has TRBV9 and TRBJ1-2; TRBD1 is a possible D gene (5 bases). Germline V lookup: CDR1 SGDLS, CDR2 YYNGEE. Trimming took 4 bases from V and 8 from J, leaving 9 bases between them. This CDR3 has 11 amino acids. The CDR3 spells CASSRGLGYTF. In DNA form, the CDR3 reads TGTGCCAGCAGCAGGGGCCTGGGCTACACCTTC.

The rearrangement uses TRBV7-2 and TRBJ2-2; TRBD1 is a possible D gene (6 bases). Trimming removed 5 bases at V and 6 bases at J, with 13 bases between. CDR1 and CDR2 (germline): SGHTA, FQGNSA. The CDR3 is made up of 14 amino acids. The CDR3 is CASSPTRGPGELFF. The CDR3 DNA follows: TGTGCCAGCAGCCCCACCAGGGGCCCCGGGGAGCTGTTTTTT.

The chain is built from TRBV11-2 and TRBJ2-1; TRBD2 might be the D (5 bases). V lost 1 base to trimming and J lost 6 bases, with 19 bases between them. The length of the CDR3 is 17 residues. Germline V lookup: CDR1 SGHAT, CDR2 FQNNGV. The CDR3: CASSLGRSSPSFNEQFF. Written as DNA, the CDR3 is TGTGCCAGCAGCTTAGGCCGATCTAGCCCATCATTCAATGAGCAGTTCTTC. The full variable domain, in which reference TRBV11-2 and TRBJ2-1 provide the parts outside the CDR3, is EAGVAQSPRYKIIEKRQSVAFWCNPISGHATLYWYQQILGQGPKLLIQFQNNGVVDDSQLPKDRFSAERLKGVDSTLKIQPAKLEDSAVYLCASSLGRSSPSFNEQFFGPGTRLTVL.

On this clone: The sample holds other DNA sequences that translate to the same CDR3. V gene TRBV4-1 combines with J gene TRBJ2-4; TRBD2 is a possible D gene (7 bases). The CDR3 contains 17 residues. Germline loops: CDR1 MGHRA, CDR2 YSYEKL. The V gene lost 3 bases and the J gene lost 3 bases, with 18 bases spanning the gap. The CDR3 sequence is CASSQGRVGGGKNIQYF. The CDR3 DNA is TGCGCCAGCAGCCAGGGGAGAGTGGGAGGGGGCAAAAACATTCAGTACTTC.

This rearrangement joins TRBV28 to TRBJ2-7, with D perhaps TRBD2 (7 bases). The V end was cut by 7 bases, the J end by 7 bases, with 26 bases between. Germline V gene data show CDR1 as MDHEN and CDR2 as SYDVKM. The CDR3 has 16 residues. In DNA form, the CDR3 reads TGTGCCAGCACCGATAACCTTGGGGGGGCGCAGGGAGAGCAGTACTTC. Translated: CASTDNLGGAQGEQYF.

The chain couples TRBV7-9 to TRBJ1-2; no reliable D call. The CDR3 contains 14 residues. CDR1 is SEHNR and CDR2 is FQNEAQ in the germline V gene (reference sequence). Trimming left V 1 base short and J 2 bases short, with 8 bases between. The CDR3: CASSLDSQNYGYTF. The CDR3 bases are TGTGCCAGCAGCTTAGACAGTCAAAACTATGGCTACACCTTC.

The chain joins TRBV19 to TRBJ2-7; the D gene is possibly TRBD1 (5 bases). This CDR3 is built from 12 residues. Trimming removed 9 bases at V and 7 bases at J, with 16 bases between. Per germline, CDR1 LNHDA and CDR2 SQIVND (reference sequence). In nucleotides, the CDR3 is TGTGCCAGCAACCCTGGGGCTGGGGAGCAGTACTTC. It encodes CASNPGAGEQYF.

J is TRBJ1-4 and V is TRBV5-1, with D unclear. V was cut by 0 bases and J by 0 bases, with 9 bases left in between. The CDR3 totals 16 residues. Germline assignment: CDR1 SGHRS and CDR2 YFSETQ. CDR3: CASSLGRSSTNEKLFF. CDR3 coding DNA: TGCGCCAGCAGCTTGGGAAGGAGTTCAACTAATGAAAAACTGTTTTTT.

The chain is built from TRBV27 and TRBJ1-5, with D unresolved. This CDR3 spans 14 amino acids. Trimming cost V 0 bases and J 2 bases, with 5 bases left between them. Germline loops: CDR1 MNHEY, CDR2 SMNVEV (reference sequence). CDR3 in amino acids: CASSLSRGNQPQHF. DNA for the CDR3: TGTGCCAGCAGTTTATCGCGGGGCAATCAGCCCCAGCATTTT.

V usage is TRBV9 and J usage is TRBJ2-6; 7 bases agree with TRBD2. The trim removed 4 bases at V and 4 bases at J, leaving 17 bases unmatched. Germline V gene sequence: CDR1 SGDLS, CDR2 YYNGEE. This CDR3 has 19 residues. CDR3 sequence reads: CASSPREVGALSGANVLTF. DNA of the CDR3: TGTGCCAGCAGCCCCCGGGAGGTGGGTGCTCTCAGCGGGGCCAACGTCCTGACTTTC.

The V gene is TRBV2, the J gene TRBJ1-1, with a possible D match to TRBD1 (5 bases). The CDR3 is 13 amino acids. From germline, CDR1 is SNHLY and CDR2 FYNNEI. With 10 bases removed from V and 1 base from J, the gap between germline ends came to 13 bases. The CDR3 region is CATPSGQNTEAFF. CDR3 in DNA: TGTGCCACCCCCTCTGGACAGAACACTGAAGCTTTCTTT.

This clone is a singleton in its sample. The chain has TRBV27 and TRBJ2-7; 13 nucleotides agree with TRBD2. CDR1 and CDR2 from the germline V gene are MNHEY and SMNVEV (reference sequence). Germline trimming cut 4 bases from V and 5 bases from J; bases unmatched to any gene: 8. CDR3 length: 16 residues. The CDR3 loop is CASSSLPGTSGNEQYF. DNA for the CDR3: TGTGCCAGCAGTTCTTTACCCGGGACTAGCGGGAACGAGCAGTACTTC.

The chain has TRBV28 and TRBJ1-2, with 8 bases aligning to TRBD1. The CDR3 spans 15 residues. In germline, CDR1 is MDHEN, CDR2 SYDVKM. The V and J ends lost 6 bases and 4 bases, in that order; junction bases with no gene match: 10. CDR3 nucleotides: TGTGCCAGCAGCCAACCGACAGGGGTACCCTATGGCTACACCTTC. This encodes CASSQPTGVPYGYTF.

The rearrangement links TRBV19 to TRBJ1-1, with 8 bases aligning to TRBD1. After removal of 5 bases from V and 1 base from J, the junction contained 3 bases not matched to a gene. The CDR3 loop spans 14 amino acids. Germline V gene lookup returns CDR1 LNHDA and CDR2 SQIVND (reference sequence). In DNA, the CDR3 is TGTGCCAGTAGTGTTGACAGGGGGAACACTGAAGCTTTCTTT. Translation: CASSVDRGNTEAFF. Full variable domain (outside the CDR3, taken from reference TRBV19 and TRBJ1-1): DGGITQSPKYLFRKEGQNVTLSCEQNLNHDAMYWYRQDPGQGLRLIYYSQIVNDFQKGDIAEGYSVSREKKESFPLTVTSAQKNPTAFYLCASSVDRGNTEAFFGQGTRLTVV.

The V and J genes are TRBV11-2 and TRBJ2-7, with D possibly matching TRBD1 (6 bases). CDR1 is SGHAT, CDR2 FQNNGV, per germline. Trimming pared 2 bases from V and 5 bases from J, leaving 22 bases between. There are 17 residues in the CDR3. The CDR3 is CASSLRKGTSTSNEQYF. The DNA of the CDR3 is TGTGCCAGCAGCTTAAGGAAGGGGACATCCACATCAAACGAGCAGTACTTC.

This chain uses TRBV5-1 with TRBJ1-4; D might be TRBD1 (6 bases). V lost 4 bases and J 2 bases, leaving 9 bases between the germline ends. The CDR3 spans 14 residues. CDR1 and CDR2 from the germline V gene are SGHRS and YFSETQ. As DNA, the CDR3 is TGCGCCAGCAGCCTGGACAGCACTAATGAAAAACTGTTTTTT. This translates into CASSLDSTNEKLFF.

The rearrangement links TRBV7-9 to TRBJ2-1, with D tentatively TRBD1 (6 bases). CDR3 size: 13 residues. V was shortened by 6 bases and J by 7 bases, with 13 bases between the two germline ends. Germline V CDR1 and CDR2: SEHNR, FQNEAQ (reference sequence). This CDR3 reads CASRIAGANEQFF. DNA of the CDR3: TGTGCCAGCAGAATAGCAGGGGCAAATGAGCAGTTCTTC.

This chain uses TRBV7-9 with TRBJ1-1; 11 bases map to TRBD1. CDR1 and CDR2 from the germline V gene are SEHNR and FQNEAQ (reference sequence). Germline trimming cut 10 bases from V and 4 bases from J; bases unmatched to any gene: 8. The CDR3 totals 14 residues. The CDR3 DNA is TGTGCCACCGGACAGGGGGCTTATGGCACTGAAGCTTTCTTT. Its protein is CATGQGAYGTEAFF.

The rearrangement joins TRBV28 to TRBJ1-4; D gene uncertain. CDR3 size: 14 residues. Germline V gene data show CDR1 as MDHEN and CDR2 as SYDVKM. V was clipped by 10 bases and J by 10 bases, with 22 bases between them. The CDR3 DNA sequence: TGTGCCACTACGGGAGAGGCACGTCTCGGAAAACTGTTTTTT. The encoded protein is CATTGEARLGKLFF. The complete variable domain, with remaining parts taken from reference TRBV28 and TRBJ1-4, reads DVKVTQSSRYLVKRTGEKVFLECVQDMDHENMFWYRQDPGLGLRLIYFSYDVKMKEKGDIPEGYSVSREKKERFSLILESASTNQTSMYLCATTGEARLGKLFFGSGTQLSVL.

The chain combines TRBV11-2 with TRBJ2-5, with 12 bases fitting TRBD1. V shed 5 bases, J shed 5 bases, and the junction held 6 bases outside the gene matches. Germline V gene sequence: CDR1 SGHAT, CDR2 FQNNGV. The CDR3 spans 15 residues. Here the CDR3 reads CASSPGQGAGETQYF. CDR3 in DNA: TGTGCCAGCAGCCCGGGACAGGGGGCTGGGGAGACCCAGTACTTC.

This chain links TRBV10-3 with TRBJ1-5; 8 bases are shared with TRBD1. CDR3 length: 15 residues. Germline CDR1 and CDR2: ENHRY and SYGVKD. J lost 5 bases, V lost 3 bases, and 6 bases had no gene match. The CDR3 coding sequence is TGTGCCATCAGTGATTGGACAGGGATTGATCAGCCCCAGCATTTT. This codes for CAISDWTGIDQPQHF.

CDR3 region: CASKTYYEQYF. CDR3 bases: TGTGCCAGCAAAACTTACTACGAGCAGTACTTC. J is TRBJ2-7 and V is TRBV6-1, with D uncertain. V was clipped by 7 bases and J by 3 bases, with 7 bases between them. Looked up from germline, CDR1 is MNHNS and CDR2 is SASEGT. The CDR3 loop spans 11 amino acids.

The rearrangement uses TRBV19 and TRBJ2-7; 7 positions match TRBD2. The trim removed 5 bases at V and 3 bases at J, leaving 7 bases unmatched. Germline CDR1 is LNHDA and CDR2 is SQIVND (reference sequence). The CDR3 sequence is 14 residues long. The CDR3 bases are TGTGCCAGTAGTTCCCAGCGGGGCCTCTACGAGCAGTACTTC. This codes for CASSSQRGLYEQYF.

In its sample, this clone was seen a few times. V is TRBV19 and J is TRBJ2-7; 9 bases fit TRBD1. Germline V gives CDR1 LNHDA, CDR2 SQIVND (reference sequence). The CDR3 is made up of 15 amino acids. V was pared by 3 bases and J by 3 bases, with 6 bases of the junction left unmatched. Written as DNA, the CDR3 is TGTGCCAGTAGTATTAAGGGGACAGGGATCTACGAGCAGTACTTC. It translates to CASSIKGTGIYEQYF.